Listed below are T cell receptor beta chains from one sample, sequenced in a study of CD4 T cells in relation to SARS-CoV-2 and coronaviruses. Their antigens remain unidentified. Sequencing used immunoSEQ multiplex PCR; TCRdb keeps in-frame clones, though not all of them. The sample holds about 43,000 clones, roughly 87% seen once. Sequencing used naive CD4+ T cells from PBMCs, cultured in vitro. All receptors derive from an adult with COVID-19. Each CDR3 is given with its conserved first and last residue. The D gene is left open where the match is weak. Part of the rows lack a size; the others show once, few, many or a class for expanded clones.

d_call clone_size j_call v_call cdr3_aa cdr3_nt
NA NA TRBJ2-7 TRBV5-5 CASSLGGESSYEQYF TGTGCCAGCAGCTTGGGGGGGGAGAGCTCCTACGAGCAGTACTTC
TRBD2 once TRBJ2-1 TRBV10-3 CAISGGLAEIGNEQFF TGTGCCATCAGTGGGGGACTAGCGGAGATCGGCAATGAGCAGTTCTTC
NA NA TRBJ2-2 TRBV7-9 CASSLSGFGELFF TGTGCCAGCAGCTTATCGGGGTTCGGGGAGCTGTTTTTT
NA NA TRBJ2-3 TRBV7-9 CASSSNNQGGGTATQYF TGTGCCAGCAGCTCCAACAACCAGGGGGGAGGGACCGCTACGCAGTATTTT
TRBD1 NA TRBJ1-5 TRBV10-3 CAISGQGRGQPQHF TGTGCCATCAGCGGACAGGGCCGGGGTCAGCCCCAGCATTTT
NA few TRBJ2-7 TRBV4-1 CASSWGPSYEQYF TGCGCCAGCAGCTGGGGGCCCTCCTACGAGCAGTACTTC
NA NA TRBJ2-3 TRBV5-1 CASSLVTGPDTQYF TGCGCCAGCAGCTTGGTCACAGGGCCAGATACGCAGTATTTT
TRBD1 once TRBJ2-3 TRBV28 CASSFFGDRGADTQYF TGTGCCAGCAGTTTCTTTGGGGACAGGGGAGCGGATACGCAGTATTTT
TRBD1 NA TRBJ1-4 TRBV30 CAWGPGQRFNEKLFF TGTGCCTGGGGACCGGGACAGCGATTTAATGAAAAACTGTTTTTT
TRBD2 NA TRBJ2-5 TRBV7-8 CASISLGVAGPGETQYF TGTGCCAGCATCTCTTTAGGGGTAGCGGGGCCAGGGGAGACCCAGTACTTC
TRBD2 NA TRBJ2-1 TRBV7-3 CASSVRGGDEQFF TGTGCCAGCAGCGTCCGGGGGGGGGATGAGCAGTTCTTC
NA NA TRBJ1-5 TRBV7-9 CASSLGQYSNQPQHF TGTGCCAGCAGCTTAGGACAGTATAGCAATCAGCCCCAGCATTTT
NA NA TRBJ2-1 TRBV19 CASSILIPQGGNEQFF TGTGCCAGTAGTATTTTAATCCCACAGGGAGGCAATGAGCAGTTCTTC
NA NA TRBJ2-4 TRBV7-2 CASRLVGSKNIQYF TGTGCCAGCAGATTGGTCGGAAGCAAAAACATTCAGTACTTC
NA NA TRBJ1-5 TRBV28 CASSFGGTSQPQHF TGTGCCAGCAGTTTTGGGGGGACGAGTCAGCCCCAGCATTTT
NA NA TRBJ2-7 TRBV6-2/TRBV6-3 CASSGNIGTRVSRVYEQYF TGTGCCAGCAGTGGAAATATTGGGACCCGGGTGTCGAGGGTCTACGAGCAGTACTTC
NA NA TRBJ1-5 TRBV28 CASSLTQTVQPQHF TGTGCCAGCAGTTTGACTCAGACGGTCCAGCCCCAGCATTTT
NA NA TRBJ2-3 TRBV6-6 CASSSPPGTDTQYF TGTGCCAGCAGTTCCCCCCCGGGCACAGATACGCAGTATTTT
NA NA TRBJ2-5 TRBV7-8 CASSSTPNRDGETQYF TGTGCCAGCAGCTCAACCCCTAACAGGGATGGGGAGACCCAGTACTTC
NA NA TRBJ2-1 TRBV29-1 CSVEDFGRDKGRSYNEQFF TGCAGCGTTGAAGATTTTGGGCGGGATAAAGGTCGCTCCTACAATGAGCAGTTCTTC
TRBD2 NA TRBJ2-5 TRBV6-5 CASTPSGGRGTQYF TGTGCCAGCACCCCCTCGGGAGGGCGGGGGACCCAGTACTTC
NA NA TRBJ2-1 TRBV2 CASRWGADNEQFF TGTGCCAGCAGGTGGGGAGCGGACAATGAGCAGTTCTTC
NA NA TRBJ2-7 TRBV2 CASGLETAYEQYF TGTGCCAGCGGACTGGAGACCGCCTACGAGCAGTACTTC
TRBD2 NA TRBJ2-1 TRBV18 CASSPLFGGILAGEQFF TGTGCCAGCTCACCCCTATTCGGGGGGATCTTAGCCGGTGAGCAGTTCTTC
NA few TRBJ2-3 TRBV24-1 CATSLAGNTDTQYF TGTGCCACCAGCCTAGCCGGTAACACAGATACGCAGTATTTT
NA NA TRBJ1-1 TRBV9 CASSDGRDNTEAFF TGTGCCAGCAGCGACGGCCGGGATAACACTGAAGCTTTCTTT
TRBD2 NA TRBJ2-1 TRBV6-5 CASISGLAGNEQFF TGTGCCAGCATATCGGGGCTAGCGGGTAATGAGCAGTTCTTC
NA NA TRBJ2-3 TRBV5-6 CASSFKKGADTQYF TGTGCCAGCAGCTTTAAGAAGGGTGCAGATACGCAGTATTTT
TRBD1 NA TRBJ1-6 TRBV5-6 CASSLNRGNSPLHF TGTGCCAGCAGCTTGAACAGGGGAAATTCACCCCTCCACTTT
TRBD1 NA TRBJ1-3 TRBV7-9 CASSREPGQGIRSGNTIYF TGTGCCAGCAGCCGTGAACCGGGACAGGGGATTCGGTCTGGAAACACCATATATTTT
NA NA TRBJ2-7 TRBV3-1/TRBV3-2 CASSQGYGTRSYEQYF TGTGCCAGCAGCCAGGGATACGGGACCCGCTCCTACGAGCAGTACTTC
TRBD1 once TRBJ2-7 TRBV11-2 CASSPGTGGEQYF TGTGCCAGCAGCCCCGGGACAGGGGGCGAGCAGTACTTC
TRBD1 NA TRBJ2-7 TRBV3-1/TRBV3-2 CASIRDRDHEQYF TGTGCCAGCATCAGGGACAGGGACCACGAGCAGTACTTC
NA NA TRBJ2-3 TRBV7-9 CASSSKLAPSTDTQYF TGTGCCAGCAGCTCCAAACTAGCTCCCAGCACAGATACGCAGTATTTT
NA once TRBJ1-5 TRBV18 CASSSGAGAGNQPQHF TGTGCCAGCTCTTCAGGGGCGGGGGCGGGCAATCAGCCCCAGCATTTT
TRBD2 NA TRBJ2-7 TRBV11-2 CASSLFGGVSYEQYF TGTGCCAGCAGCTTATTTGGGGGGGTGTCCTACGAGCAGTACTTC
NA few TRBJ2-5 TRBV7-6 CASSSGGETQYF TGTGCCAGCAGCTCAGGGGGGGAGACCCAGTACTTC
NA NA TRBJ2-1 TRBV11-2 CASSFRTPQNEQFF TGTGCCAGCAGCTTCAGGACACCCCAAAATGAGCAGTTCTTC
NA NA TRBJ2-7 TRBV10-3 CASTEGNLYEQYF TGTGCCTCAACGGAAGGAAACCTCTACGAGCAGTACTTC
NA NA TRBJ2-7 TRBV5-6 CASSSRRGGLTYEQYF TGTGCCAGCAGCTCCCGGCGGGGTGGTTTAACCTACGAGCAGTACTTC
TRBD2 NA TRBJ2-7 TRBV2 CASSGRLAGIGSPYEQYF TGTGCCAGCAGTGGCCGACTAGCGGGGATCGGATCCCCCTACGAGCAGTACTTC
TRBD2 NA TRBJ2-7 TRBV28 CASIRSGLASYEQYF TGTGCCAGCATTCGCTCGGGACTAGCCAGCTACGAGCAGTACTTC
TRBD1 NA TRBJ1-1 TRBV28 CASRRTGMNTEAFF TGTGCCAGCAGGAGGACAGGGATGAACACTGAAGCTTTCTTT
NA NA TRBJ2-3 TRBV5-4 CASSLKRGRGGRTDTQYF TGTGCCAGCAGCTTGAAACGCGGGAGAGGGGGCCGGACAGATACGCAGTATTTT